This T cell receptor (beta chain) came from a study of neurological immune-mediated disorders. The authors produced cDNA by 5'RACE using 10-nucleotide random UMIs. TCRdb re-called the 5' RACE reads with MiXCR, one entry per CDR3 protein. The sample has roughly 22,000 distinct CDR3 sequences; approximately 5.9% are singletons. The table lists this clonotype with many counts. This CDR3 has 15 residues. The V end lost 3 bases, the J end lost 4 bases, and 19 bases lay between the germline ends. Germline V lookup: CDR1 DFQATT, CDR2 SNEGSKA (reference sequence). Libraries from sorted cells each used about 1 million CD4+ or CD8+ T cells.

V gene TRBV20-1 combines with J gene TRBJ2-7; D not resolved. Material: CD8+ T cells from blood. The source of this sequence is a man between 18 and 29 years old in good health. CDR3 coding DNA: TGCAGTGCTAGTTTGAAGGTCCTTGTTAGGTACGAGCAGTACTTC. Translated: CSASLKVLVRYEQYF.